This TCR beta chain comes out of a study of response to subunit inactivated influenza vaccine. Overall study findings and caveats: Authors suggested few new T cells are recruited by each seasonal influenza vaccination.

A remark on this clonotype: Its antigen is not identified.

TCRdb reanalysed the RT-PCR reads using MiXCR and keeps one entry per CDR3 protein. Of roughly 790,000 distinct CDR3 sequences listed, 21% are singletons. This clonotype was obtained from a man over 45 who received an inactivated influenza vaccine. This specimen was PBMCs from blood, taken 4 to 6 days after vaccination.

CDR3 sequence reads: CASSQGRLKRGSTDTQYF. The CDR3 coding sequence is TGCGCCAGCAGCCAAGGCCGACTCAAGCGGGGAAGCACAGATACGCAGTATTTT. The gene calls are TRBV4-1 and TRBJ2-3; 7 bases fit TRBD2. Trimming removed 1 base from V and 0 bases from J; junction bases left unmatched: 10. The CDR3 runs to 18 residues. Looked up from germline, CDR1 is MGHRA and CDR2 is YSYEKL.